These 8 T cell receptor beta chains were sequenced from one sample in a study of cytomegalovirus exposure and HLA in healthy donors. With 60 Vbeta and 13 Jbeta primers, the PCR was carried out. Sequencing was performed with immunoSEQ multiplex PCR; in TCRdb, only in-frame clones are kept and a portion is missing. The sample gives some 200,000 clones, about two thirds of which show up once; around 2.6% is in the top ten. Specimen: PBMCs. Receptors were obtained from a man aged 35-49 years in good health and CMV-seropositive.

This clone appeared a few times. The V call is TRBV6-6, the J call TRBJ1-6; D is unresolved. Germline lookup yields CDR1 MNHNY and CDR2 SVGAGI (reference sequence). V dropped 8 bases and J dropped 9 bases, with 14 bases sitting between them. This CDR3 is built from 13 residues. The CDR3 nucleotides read TGTGCCAGCCATACAGAAAGCTCTTCACCCCTCCACTTT. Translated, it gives CASHTESSSPLHF.

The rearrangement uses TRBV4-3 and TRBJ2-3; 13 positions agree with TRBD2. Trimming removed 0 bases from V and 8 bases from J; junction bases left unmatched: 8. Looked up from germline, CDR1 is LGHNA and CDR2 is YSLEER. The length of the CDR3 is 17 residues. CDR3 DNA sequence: TGCGCCAGCAGCCAAGAACTGAAACTAGCGGGGGGGCTTACGCAGTATTTT. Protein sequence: CASSQELKLAGGLTQYF.

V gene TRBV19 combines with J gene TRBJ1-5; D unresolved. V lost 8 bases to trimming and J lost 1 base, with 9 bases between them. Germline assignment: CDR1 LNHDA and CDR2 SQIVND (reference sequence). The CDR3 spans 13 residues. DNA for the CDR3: TGTGCCAGTGAAAATGGCAGCAATCAGCCCCAGCATTTT. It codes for CASENGSNQPQHF.

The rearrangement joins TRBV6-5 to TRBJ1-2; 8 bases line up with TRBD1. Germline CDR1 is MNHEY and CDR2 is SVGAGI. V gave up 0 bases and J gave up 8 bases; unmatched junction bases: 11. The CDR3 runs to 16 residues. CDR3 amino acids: CASSYSRDRGHRGYTF. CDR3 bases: TGTGCCAGCAGTTACTCGAGAGACAGGGGCCATCGAGGCTACACCTTC.

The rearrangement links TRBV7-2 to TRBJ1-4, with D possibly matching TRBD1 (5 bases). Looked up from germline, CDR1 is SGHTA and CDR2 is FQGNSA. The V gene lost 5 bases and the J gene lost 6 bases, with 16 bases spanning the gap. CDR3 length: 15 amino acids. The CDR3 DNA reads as TGTGCCAGCAGCCGCGGGGACGGGGCGGATGAAAAACTGTTTTTT. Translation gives CASSRGDGADEKLFF.

The CDR3 is CASSPGQGAVTEAFF. The CDR3 bases are TGCGCCAGCAGCCCGGGACAGGGGGCTGTTACTGAAGCTTTCTTT. V usage is TRBV4-1 and J usage is TRBJ1-1; 12 bases map to TRBD1. The CDR3 has 15 residues. Germline CDR1 reads MGHRA; CDR2 reads YSYEKL. The trim removed 4 bases at V and 5 bases at J, leaving 5 bases unmatched.

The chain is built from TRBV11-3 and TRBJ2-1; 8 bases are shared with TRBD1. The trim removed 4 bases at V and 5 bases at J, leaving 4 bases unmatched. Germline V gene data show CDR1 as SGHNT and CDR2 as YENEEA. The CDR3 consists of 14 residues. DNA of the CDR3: TGTGCCAGCAGCTCGGGACAGGAAGACAATGAGCAGTTCTTC. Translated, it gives CASSSGQEDNEQFF. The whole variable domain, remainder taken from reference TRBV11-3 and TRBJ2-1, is EAGVVQSPRYKIIEKKQPVAFWCNPISGHNTLYWYLQNLGQGPELLIRYENEEAVDDSQLPKDRFSAERLKGVDSTLKIQPAELGDSAVYLCASSSGQEDNEQFFGPGTRLTVL.

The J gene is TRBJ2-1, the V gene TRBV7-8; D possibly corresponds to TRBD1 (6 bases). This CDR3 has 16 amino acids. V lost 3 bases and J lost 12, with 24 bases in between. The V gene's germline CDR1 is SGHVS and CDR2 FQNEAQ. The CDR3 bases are TGTGCCAGCAGCTTTCCCGGACAGCGCTTGTTCCTGGGGCAGTTCTTC. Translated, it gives CASSFPGQRLFLGQFF. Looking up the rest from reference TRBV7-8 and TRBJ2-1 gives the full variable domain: GAGVSQSPRYKVAKRGQDVALRCDPISGHVSLFWYQQALGQGPEFLTYFQNEAQLDKSGLPSDRFFAERPEGSVSTLKIQRTQQEDSAVYLCASSFPGQRLFLGQFFGPGTRLTVL.